This TCR beta chain appears in the sequencing data of a study of cytomegalovirus exposure and HLA in healthy donors (dated by TCRdb to 2015 to 2018). About the investigation overall: According to an earlier analysis of 550 to 700 of the donors, 150 million to 200 million T cells yielded roughly 100 million unique TCR beta sequences and about 280 Gb of sequence data. Approximately 330 gigabases of sequencing data and 70 million to 95 million unique TCR sequences made up an early release that covered approximately 700 HLA-typed donors. The genetic ancestry cluster associated with self-reported Caucasian donors included around 76% of the 398 genotyped donors. The study was designed to test whether signatures of past pathogen exposure could be identified by cataloging public T cell receptors. The study used immunosequencing to profile the T cell repertoires of several hundred subjects and linked those repertoires to cytomegalovirus serostatus. In addition to the first cohort of 500 to 850 subjects, a separate validation cohort of over 90 different subjects was used. To predict cytomegalovirus infection status, the study combined high-throughput TCR immunosequencing, statistical association of individual TCRs with disease status, and machine learning. To study patterns of TCR occurrence, a later analysis re-analyzed previously published TCR beta repertoires from 600 to 750 donors and added high-resolution HLA genotyping. Rather than using new phenotypic data, the later analysis identified candidate immune exposures from TCR beta sequences and from how often those sequences occurred across donors. An earlier analysis of fewer than 750 of the donors used high-throughput TCR beta sequencing to judge whether each TCR beta V gene segment behaved as functional or pseudogenic. Donor age, sex, ethnicity and CMV serostatus were compiled together with the repertoire data. In a later genetic analysis, genome-wide SNP genotypes for about three fifths of the roughly 670 donors were used, and that subset was treated as a discovery cohort. Every repertoire in the discovery cohort had been generated on one and the same sequencing platform. Both class I and class II loci were covered by HLA typing, at four-digit resolution. Typing coverage varied by locus: 629-630 donors for A, B, C, DRB1 and DQB1; more than 500 for DQA1; over 600 for DPA1; roughly 470 for DPB1. A handful of DR-DQ haplotypes were handled as single units for association and clustering because linkage in the cohort was strong. Among roughly 400 genotyped donors of the cohort, an average of approximately 220,000 unique TCR beta nucleotide sequences was sequenced per donor, of which about 19% were non-productive.

The library was obtained by the immunoSEQ multiplex PCR assay. A mixture of 60 forward primers for TCR Vbeta segments and 13 reverse primers for TCR Jbeta segments was used in the multiplex PCR. The CDR3 region of rearranged TCR beta genes was amplified from genomic DNA with a multiplex PCR assay. The amplified TCR beta libraries were sequenced on the Illumina HiSeq System as 87-base-pair reads. In the paper's pipeline: A later analysis counted some 80 million unique TCR beta chains across the 600 to 850 repertoires, and some 11 million of these chains were shared by at least two donors. Raw reads were error-corrected and collapsed into unique sequences with a nearest-neighbor algorithm that merged closely related sequences to remove PCR and sequencing errors. Alignment of CDR3 sequences to IMGT reference sequences was used to assign V, D and J gene segments. Each retained sequence needed at least a six-nucleotide match to both a V gene segment and a J gene segment. Rearrangements were classified as productive when the CDR3 lacked stop codons and remained in frame with V and J, and all other rearrangements were classified as non-productive. Following IMGT convention, CDR3 was defined as the stretch from the second conserved V-encoded cysteine to the conserved J-encoded phenylalanine. The earlier analysis of more than 450 of the donors excluded sequences that lacked an unambiguous match to a single V gene segment. An earlier analysis of a few hundred of the donors called V segments functional above 56.7% productive rearrangements and segregating when the between-donor standard deviation exceeded 5%. A statistical classification framework was developed to diagnose cytomegalovirus status using the catalog of TCR beta chain sequences. In a later analysis, TCR nucleotide sequences were compared against IMGT/GENE-DB human TR gene sequences so that V and J genes could be assigned. Using the TCRdist pipeline, a later analysis assigned CDR3 sequences along with most-parsimonious VDJ recombination scenarios. In a later analysis, each TCR beta chain was defined by its CDR3 amino acid sequence together with its V-gene family, and reads without a unique V-gene family were excluded. A later analysis removed several hundred highly shared, low-generation-probability nucleotide sequences to deal with suspected cross-contamination and a sequencing artifact. For each public chain, a later analysis derived a clonal expansion index from normalized ranks of inferred template counts within each repertoire. A later analysis computed generation probabilities with a VDJ recombination model fitted to out-of-frame rearrangements, and checked the results against IGoR. In a later analysis, hypergeometric tests were used to score TCR-TCR, TCR-HLA and TCR-CMV co-occurrence, with a repertoire-size bias correction applied to TCR pairs. False discovery rates were estimated in a later analysis by permuting HLA or CMV assignments 20 times. In a later analysis, co-occurring TCRs were grouped using DBSCAN, with TCRdist sequence similarity added in when clustering inside HLA-allele-positive subsets. For co-occurrence clustering, repertoires with fewer than 30,000 or more than 120,000 public chains were excluded, along with five repertoires with anomalous nucleotide sharing. This immuneACCESS table, as held by TCRdb, lists in-frame sequences with V and J called but not all clones. Of the missing ones, under half trace to an unresolved V gene in checked studies; the others have no known cause. The DNA was the basis for D and trimming; V, J and clone size are from that table. This sample holds fewer than 150,000 clones; 80% were observed only once. The ten largest clones take up under 0.3% of the sample.

The cohort comprised 550 to 700 healthy bone marrow donors. At the time of sampling, every cohort member was nominally healthy, though immune exposures that went unrecorded were likely present. The donor was CMV seronegative and belonged to the group of roughly 330 seronegative cohort members. A peripheral blood sample was collected from each donor, and TCR beta sequencing was performed on peripheral blood mononuclear cells. The Qiagen DNeasy Blood Extraction Kit was used to extract genomic DNA from the blood cell samples. Results and caveats for the whole study, not just this receptor: Only TCR beta chains were sequenced in this cohort, and the absence of alpha or paired-chain data limited detectable features. For the cohort, immune exposure information was limited to CMV serostatus. An earlier analysis of approximately 500 of the donors showed that most TCR beta V segments appeared in productive rearrangements either about 87% or about 30% of the time, which broadly matched IMGT annotations. When HLA alleles, especially DR and DQ, strongly co-occurred, TCR associations were difficult to assign to individual alleles. According to a later analysis, parvovirus B19, influenza, CMV and Epstein-Barr virus appeared linked to several top co-occurrence clusters. According to the authors, the approach could potentially be generalized to other disease states and immunological phenotypes. A further reported finding was that TCR beta sequences accurately predicted the HLA-A and HLA-B alleles for most subjects in the first cohort. The presence/absence analyses assumed that sequencing depth was roughly uniform across donors, and that assumption may not be true. Most TCR sequences were observed very rarely across donors, whereas some public TCRs were present in many individuals. Specific HLA alleles were associated with 16,951 TCR beta sequences at a false discovery rate of 0.05 in a later analysis. A cluster of highly shared sequence variants was judged likely to be a technical artifact of the sequencing pipeline. In a later genetic analysis, fewer N-insertions in productive TCRs were reported among donors in an Asian-associated ancestry cluster than the roughly 700-donor mean. The classifier was reported to diagnose cytomegalovirus status with high specificity and sensitivity in both the original cohort and the validation cohort. A later analysis found that TCR association rates varied across HLA loci, with DRB1 alleles showing the most associated TCRs and HLA-C alleles the fewest. V-gene and J-gene trimming of TCR beta chains was associated with a missense DCLRE1C variant in a later genetic analysis, and the association was replicated in an independent cohort. Because counts were too low, about 17 rarely observed V segments, including chromosome 9 orphons, were excluded from the earlier analysis of around 590 of the donors. In a later analysis, HLA-associated TCR beta chains were found to be more clonally expanded and to have lower generation probabilities than equally common non-associated chains. Three of the identified cytomegalovirus-associated TCR beta chains were confirmed in vitro to be specific for cytomegalovirus antigens. Linkage disequilibrium might explain the correlated functional status among segregating V segments, but an unknown experimental factor could not be ruled out. The 87-base-pair reads could not distinguish some IMGT-functional V segments, including TRBV6-2 and TRBV6-3, so those segments were excluded. Because some donors lacked HLA typing at each locus, the association tests relied only on the typed subset. In a later analysis, most CMV-associated TCR beta chains were found to appear HLA-restricted, with HLA associations seemingly driven largely by CMV exposure. In the study, some 180 TCR beta chains were listed as associated with cytomegalovirus.

As regards this clone: The antigen it recognizes is unknown. Base qualities are missing; no much larger clone stands one base away.

Relative to germline, V is missing 0 bases and J is missing 2 bases, with 3 bases of the junction outside any gene match. From the germline V gene, CDR1 is MNHEY and CDR2 is SVGAGI. The CDR3 covers 16 residues, taking in both the cysteine and the phenylalanine. Solely the CDR3 DNA is kept, with 48 bases framed from the first base. The chain is made from TRBV6-5 and TRBJ2-7; 11 bases in the middle match TRBD2. The receptor was derived from a middle-aged man in good health and CMV-seronegative. The specimen was PBMCs. CDR3 sequence: CASSYSRLAGTYEQYF. The nucleotide sequence reads as follows: TGTGCCAGCAGTTACTCCCGACTAGCGGGAACCTACGAGCAGTACTTC.